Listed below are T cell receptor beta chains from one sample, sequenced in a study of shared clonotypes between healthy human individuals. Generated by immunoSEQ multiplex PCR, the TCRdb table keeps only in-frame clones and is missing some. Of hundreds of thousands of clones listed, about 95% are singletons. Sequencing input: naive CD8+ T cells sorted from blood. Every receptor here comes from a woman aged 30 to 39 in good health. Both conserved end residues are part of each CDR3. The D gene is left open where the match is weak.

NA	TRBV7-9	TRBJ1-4	TGTGCCAGCAGCCCAGAAGAACAGGGAGGTGAAAAACTGTTTTTT	CASSPEEQGGEKLFF
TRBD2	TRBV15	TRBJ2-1	TGTGCCACCGCGGAACTGCGGGAGGGTTTCAAAGAGCAGTTCTTC	CATAELREGFKEQFF
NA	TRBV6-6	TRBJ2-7	TGTGCCAGCAGTTACTTCCCCCTGACAACGGACGCCGAGCAGTACTTC	CASSYFPLTTDAEQYF
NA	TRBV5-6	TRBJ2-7	TGTGCCAGCAGCCTGGACCCTAGTAAGGAAGCCTACGAGCAGTACTTC	CASSLDPSKEAYEQYF
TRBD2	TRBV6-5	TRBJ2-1	TGTGCCAGCAGTTACCGGGGACTAGCGGGATACGATGAGCAGTTCTTC	CASSYRGLAGYDEQFF
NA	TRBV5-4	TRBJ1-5	TGTGCCAGCAGCCCCGGGGGAAATCAGCCCCAGCATTTT	CASSPGGNQPQHF
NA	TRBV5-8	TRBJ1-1	TGTGCCAGCAGCTTGGTATCATCAGGGTTGAACACTGAAGCTTTCTTT	CASSLVSSGLNTEAFF
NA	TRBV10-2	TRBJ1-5	TGCGCCAGCAGTGATCGGGTCAGGGTGAAAAATCAGCCCCAGCATTTT	CASSDRVRVKNQPQHF
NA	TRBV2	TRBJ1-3	TGTGCCAGCAGCCCCTCTGGGACGCTTTCTGGAAACACCATATATTTT	CASSPSGTLSGNTIYF
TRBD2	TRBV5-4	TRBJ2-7	TGTGCCAGCTCACGACTAGCGGGAACGGTTTACGAGCAGTACTTC	CASSRLAGTVYEQYF